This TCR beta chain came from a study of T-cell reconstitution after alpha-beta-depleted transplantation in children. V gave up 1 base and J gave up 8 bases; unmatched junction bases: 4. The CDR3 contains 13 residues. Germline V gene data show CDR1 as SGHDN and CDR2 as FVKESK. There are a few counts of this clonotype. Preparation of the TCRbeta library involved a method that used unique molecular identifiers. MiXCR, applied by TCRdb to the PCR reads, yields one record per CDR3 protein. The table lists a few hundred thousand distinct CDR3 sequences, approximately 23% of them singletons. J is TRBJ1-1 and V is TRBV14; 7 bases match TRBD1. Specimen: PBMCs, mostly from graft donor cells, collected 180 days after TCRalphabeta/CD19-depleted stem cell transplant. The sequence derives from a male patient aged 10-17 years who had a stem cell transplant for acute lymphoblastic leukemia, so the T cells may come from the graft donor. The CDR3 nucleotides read TGTGCCAGCAGCCAAGGGGACAGAAAGGAAGCTTTCTTT. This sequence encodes CASSQGDRKEAFF. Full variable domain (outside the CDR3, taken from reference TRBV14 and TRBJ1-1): EAGVTQFPSHSVIEKGQTVTLRCDPISGHDNLYWYRRVMGKEIKFLLHFVKESKQDESGMPNNRFLAERTGGTYSTLKVQPAELEDSGVYFCASSQGDRKEAFFGQGTRLTVV.